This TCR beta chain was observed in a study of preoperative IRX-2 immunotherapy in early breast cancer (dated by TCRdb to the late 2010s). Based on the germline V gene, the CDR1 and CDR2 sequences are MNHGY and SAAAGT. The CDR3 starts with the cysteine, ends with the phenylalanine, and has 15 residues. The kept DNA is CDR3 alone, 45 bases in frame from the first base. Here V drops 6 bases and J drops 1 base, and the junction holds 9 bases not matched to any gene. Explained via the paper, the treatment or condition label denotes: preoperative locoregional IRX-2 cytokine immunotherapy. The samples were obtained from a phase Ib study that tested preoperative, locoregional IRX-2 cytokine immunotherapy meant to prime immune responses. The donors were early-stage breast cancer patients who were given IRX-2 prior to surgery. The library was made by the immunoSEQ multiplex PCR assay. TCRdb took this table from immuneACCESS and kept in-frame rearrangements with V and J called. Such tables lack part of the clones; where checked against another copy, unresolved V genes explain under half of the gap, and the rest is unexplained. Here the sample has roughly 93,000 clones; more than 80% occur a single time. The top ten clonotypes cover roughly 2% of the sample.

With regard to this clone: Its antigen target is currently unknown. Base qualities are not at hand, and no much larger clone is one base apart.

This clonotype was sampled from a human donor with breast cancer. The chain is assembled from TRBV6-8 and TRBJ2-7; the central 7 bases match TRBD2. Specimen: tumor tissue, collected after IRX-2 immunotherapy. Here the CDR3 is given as CASSPPLAASYEQYF. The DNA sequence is TGTGCCAGCAGCCCCCCTCTAGCGGCTTCCTACGAGCAGTACTTC.